This T cell receptor beta chain was profiled in a study of cytomegalovirus exposure and HLA in healthy donors. Study-wide points: In presence/absence analyses, roughly uniform sequencing depth across donors was assumed. Testing in vitro showed three CMV-associated chains specific for CMV antigens. CMV serostatus stood as the only immune exposure information on hand.

The CDR3 runs to 12 residues. From germline, CDR1 is MNHNY and CDR2 SVGAGI (reference sequence). With 7 bases removed from V and 2 bases from J, the gap between germline ends came to 9 bases. About this clone itself: Its antigen is not known.

PCR primers comprised 60 Vbeta and 13 Jbeta primers. Measured with immunoSEQ multiplex PCR; TCRdb has only the in-frame clones, and not every one. The sample holds about 130,000 clones, around 80% seen once. Sequenced sample: PBMCs. This TCR derives from a man aged 25-45 years in good health and CMV-seronegative. The chain uses TRBV6-6 and TRBJ2-7; no clear D. CDR3 in amino acids: CASMNEAYEQYF. The CDR3 nucleotides are TGTGCCAGCATGAACGAGGCCTACGAGCAGTACTTC.